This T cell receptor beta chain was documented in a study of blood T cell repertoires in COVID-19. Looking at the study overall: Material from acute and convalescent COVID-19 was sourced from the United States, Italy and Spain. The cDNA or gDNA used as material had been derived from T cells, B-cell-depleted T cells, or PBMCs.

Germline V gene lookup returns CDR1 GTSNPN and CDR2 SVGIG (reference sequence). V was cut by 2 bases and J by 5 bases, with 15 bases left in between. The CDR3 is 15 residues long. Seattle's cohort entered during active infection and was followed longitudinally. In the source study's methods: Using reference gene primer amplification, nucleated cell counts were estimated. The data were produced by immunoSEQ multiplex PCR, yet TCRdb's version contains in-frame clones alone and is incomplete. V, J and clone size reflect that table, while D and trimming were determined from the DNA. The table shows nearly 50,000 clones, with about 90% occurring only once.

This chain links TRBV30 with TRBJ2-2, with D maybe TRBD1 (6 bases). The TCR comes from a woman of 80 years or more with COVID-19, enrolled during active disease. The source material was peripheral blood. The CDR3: CAWSPNRVGTGELFF. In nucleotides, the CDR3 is TGTGCCTGGAGTCCTAACAGGGTCGGGACCGGGGAGCTGTTTTTT.